The T cell receptor beta chain described here comes from a study of blood T cell repertoires in COVID-19. Patients in Seattle were enrolled during active infection, then followed longitudinally. The method was immunoSEQ multiplex PCR; TCRdb's version includes in-frame clones alone and lacks a portion of them. The repertoire consists of some 220,000 clones, with 75% to 85% occurring once and the leading ten covering about 1.3%. The CDR3 has 14 amino acids. V gave up 0 bases and J gave up 8 bases; unmatched junction bases: 6. In germline, CDR1 is SGDLS, CDR2 YYNGEE. This clone was counted many times. V gene TRBV9 combines with J gene TRBJ1-2; 8 bases map to TRBD1. The sample was peripheral blood. This sequence originates from a woman between 25 and 40 years old with COVID-19, enrolled during active disease. CDR3 bases: TGTGCCAGCAGCGTAGCAGGGGGCGCAGGGGGCTACACCTTC. Protein: CASSVAGGAGGYTF.